One sample yielded the 10 T cell receptor beta chains listed below, sequenced in a study of cytomegalovirus exposure and HLA in healthy donors. Use of 60 Vbeta and 13 Jbeta primers characterized the PCR. Sequencing used immunoSEQ multiplex PCR; TCRdb keeps in-frame clones, though not all of them. This sample has about 31,000 clones, with about 70% found just once. Sequenced: PBMCs. Receptors originate from a man aged 35 to 55 in good health and CMV-seropositive.

The chain is built from TRBV7-6 and TRBJ2-3; tentatively, D is TRBD1 (6 bases). The CDR3 contains 14 residues. CDR1 SGHVS and CDR2 FNYEAQ come from the germline V gene. V was cut by 2 bases and J by 1 base, with 7 bases left in between. CDR3 in amino acids: CASSLRTGTDTQYF. The CDR3 nucleotides read TGTGCCAGCAGCTTAAGGACAGGCACAGATACGCAGTATTTT.

This clone was counted between two and nine times. The chain carries TRBV6-1 and TRBJ2-5; 8 bases agree with TRBD1. CDR1 is MNHNS, CDR2 SASEGT, per germline. There are 14 residues in the CDR3. V was clipped by 6 bases and J by 0 bases; unmatched bases: 3. The DNA for the CDR3 is TGTGCCAGCAGCCAGGGGGCATACCAAGAGACCCAGTACTTC. Translation gives CASSQGAYQETQYF.

The table lists this clone with a few counts. The chain couples TRBV6-5 to TRBJ1-1, with D possibly being TRBD1 (5 bases). Trimming took off 2 bases at V and 1 base at J, with 8 bases between the two ends. Per the germline V gene, CDR1 is MNHEY and CDR2 is SVGAGI. The CDR3 runs to 14 residues. The CDR3 sequence: CASSYGGGNTEAFF. The CDR3, as DNA: TGTGCCAGCAGTTACGGGGGAGGGAACACTGAAGCTTTCTTT.

This clone appeared a few times. This rearrangement joins TRBV19 to TRBJ2-7; 9 nucleotides agree with TRBD1. The CDR3 is 13 residues long. Looked up from germline, CDR1 is LNHDA and CDR2 is SQIVND (reference sequence). The J segment lost 5 bases and the V segment lost 6 bases, leaving 5 bases of the junction unmatched. The CDR3 DNA sequence: TGTGCCAGTAGGGACAGGGGAGAGCACGAGCAGTACTTC. Protein sequence: CASRDRGEHEQYF.

The chain carries TRBV12-2 and TRBJ2-7; no check of the table's D call, TRBD1, against the DNA was made. TRBV12-2 is classified as a pseudogene. CDR3 length: 15 residues. CDR3 loop: CASRLVPGCCDEQYF. The CDR3, as DNA: TGTGCAAGTCGCTTAGTTCCAGGGTGCTGTGACGAGCAGTACTTC.

CDR3 in DNA: TGTGCCAGCAGCTTAGGGGTGGGAGCGGGGGCAGATACGCAGTATTTT. Translation gives CASSLGVGAGADTQYF. The J gene is TRBJ2-3, the V gene TRBV7-2; 8 bases are shared with TRBD2. CDR3 length equals 16 residues. The germline CDR1 and CDR2 sequences are SGHTA and FQGNSA. Unmatched junction bases numbered 7, after V lost 1 base and J lost 4 bases.

The chain employs TRBV29-1 and TRBJ2-7; maybe TRBD2 (6 bases). The CDR3 consists of 12 residues. Germline CDR1 SQVTM, CDR2 ANQGSEA. The ends were cut back, 4 bases at V and 3 bases at J, with 10 bases in the middle. The DNA for the CDR3 is TGCAGCGTTGGGGGGAGGAACTACGAGCAGTACTTC. It codes for CSVGGRNYEQYF.

CDR3 in DNA: TGTGCCAGCAGGGTCCGGGGGGAAGCCTACAATGAGCAGTTCTTC. This sequence encodes CASRVRGEAYNEQFF. This chain uses TRBV27 with TRBJ2-1; the match to TRBD2 covers 7 bases. Unmatched junction bases numbered 7, after V lost 6 bases and J lost 2 bases. This CDR3 comprises 15 residues. The germline gives CDR1 MNHEY, CDR2 SMNVEV (reference sequence).

The chain has TRBV6-5 and TRBJ1-2; D is possibly TRBD1 (5 bases). There are 14 residues in the CDR3. The germline CDR1 and CDR2 sequences are MNHEY and SVGAGI. The V end lost 2 bases, the J end lost 4 bases, and 11 bases lay between the germline ends. The CDR3 spells CASSYRQGSYGYTF. The CDR3 DNA reads as TGTGCCAGCAGTTACAGGCAGGGCAGCTATGGCTACACCTTC.

The V gene is TRBV23-1, the J gene TRBJ2-1; D is unclear. TRBV23-1 is given ORF status, its function remaining uncertain. V was cut by 2 bases and J by 7 bases, with 6 bases left in between. The CDR3 covers 12 residues. CDR3 amino acids: CASSQDGNEQFF. DNA of the CDR3: TGCGCCAGCAGTCAAGACGGGAATGAGCAGTTCTTC.